Presented here are 22 T cell receptor beta chains from one specimen sequenced in a study of blood T cell repertoires in COVID-19. Using immunoSEQ multiplex PCR, the repertoire was profiled, and TCRdb retains in-frame clones only, with some absent. The top ten hold roughly 1.4% of the sample, which has roughly 400,000 clones, around nine tenths seen once. Sequenced sample: PBMCs or T cells enriched from blood (not recorded which). These TCRs come from a woman aged 18 to 35 who had been exposed to COVID-19.

This clone was seen more than once but under ten times. V and J are TRBV7-9 and TRBJ2-1; 8 bases are shared with TRBD2. J was trimmed by 9 bases and V by 3 bases; bases with no gene match: 13. Germline V gene data show CDR1 as SEHNR and CDR2 as FQNEAQ (reference sequence). CDR3 length: 16 amino acids. The chain's CDR3 is CASSFKPGLGHGEQFF. The CDR3 nucleotides read TGTGCCAGCAGCTTTAAACCGGGACTAGGGCATGGTGAGCAGTTCTTC.

The chain combines TRBV29-1 with TRBJ2-3; 8 bases fit TRBD2. Trimming took 7 bases from V and 3 from J; bases not matched to a gene: 6. Germline CDR1 SQVTM, CDR2 ANQGSEA. CDR3 length equals 13 residues. DNA of the CDR3: TGCAGCGGGGGACTAGGGTTTACAGATACGCAGTATTTT. Translating it yields CSGGLGFTDTQYF.

The rearrangement links TRBV7-8 to TRBJ1-2; no clear D. The V end lost 1 base, the J end lost 4 bases, and 7 bases lay between the germline ends. The CDR3 has 13 amino acids. CDR1 is SGHVS and CDR2 is FQNEAQ in the germline V gene. DNA for the CDR3: TGTGCCAGCAGCTTAGGGACTTTCTATGGCTACACCTTC. It is translated as CASSLGTFYGYTF.

This chain joins TRBV10-1 and TRBJ1-1, with a weak D call TRBD1 (6 bases). CDR1 and CDR2 from the germline V gene are WNHNN and SYGVQD (reference sequence). The length of the CDR3 is 12 residues. The germline V and J ends were trimmed by 2 bases and 7 bases, with 8 bases remaining between them. Here the CDR3 reads CASSERGSEAFF. The CDR3 DNA reads as TGCGCCAGCAGTGAGAGGGGGAGTGAAGCTTTCTTT.

The CDR3 loop is CASSPASGTSSYNEQFF. CDR3 nucleotides: TGTGCCAGCAGTCCCGCTAGCGGGACTAGCTCCTACAATGAGCAGTTCTTC. This sequence joins TRBV25-1 and TRBJ2-1; TRBD2 matches 9 bases. Trimming removed 5 bases from V and 0 bases from J; junction bases left unmatched: 8. The CDR3 has 17 residues. CDR1 is MGHDK, CDR2 SYGVNS, per germline. Full variable domain (rest looked up from reference TRBV25-1 and TRBJ2-1): EADIYQTPRYLVIGTGKKITLECSQTMGHDKMYWYQQDPGMELHLIHYSYGVNSTEKGDLSSESTVSRIRTEHFPLTLESARPSHTSQYLCASSPASGTSSYNEQFFGPGTRLTVL.

The V call is TRBV10-3, the J call TRBJ1-5; the match to TRBD1 covers 7 bases. The CDR3 extends over 15 amino acids. V gave up 4 bases and J gave up 3 bases; unmatched junction bases: 6. Germline-derived CDR1 and CDR2 are ENHRY and SYGVKD. The CDR3 nucleotides are TGTGCCATCAGTGGAGGAGGGGGCGTCAATCAGCCCCAGCATTTT. Protein: CAISGGGGVNQPQHF.

The chain is built from TRBV5-6 and TRBJ1-5; D is possibly TRBD1 (6 bases). The germline V gene encodes CDR1 SGHDT and CDR2 YYEEEE. The CDR3 length is 15 residues. V was clipped by 0 bases and J by 2 bases, with 9 bases between them. For the CDR3, the DNA is TGTGCCAGCAGCTTGGAACAGGGTGGCAATCAGCCCCAGCATTTT. Encoded protein: CASSLEQGGNQPQHF.

The CDR3 loop reads CASSLGQAGEQYF. CDR3 bases: TGTGCCAGCAGTTTAGGACAGGCGGGGGAGCAGTACTTC. The chain uses TRBV28 and TRBJ2-7, with D possibly matching TRBD1 (7 bases). Germline CDR1 reads MDHEN; CDR2 reads SYDVKM. V was trimmed by 2 bases and J by 7 bases, leaving 12 bases between them. The CDR3 runs to 13 residues.

This clone was found once. The chain uses TRBV5-5 and TRBJ2-2; D call uncertain. The CDR3 has 13 residues. Germline loops: CDR1 SGHKS, CDR2 YYEKEE (reference sequence). V was cut by 2 bases and J by 5 bases, with 7 bases left in between. The CDR3 spells CASSFSRTGELFF. The CDR3 DNA is TGTGCCAGCAGCTTTTCCAGAACCGGGGAGCTGTTTTTT.

The V gene is TRBV9, the J gene TRBJ2-1, with TRBD2 matching over 8 bases. Trimming took 0 bases from V and 10 from J; bases not matched to a gene: 9. The CDR3 contains 15 residues. The V gene's germline CDR1 is SGDLS and CDR2 YYNGEE. The CDR3 region is CASSVGGASGWEQFF. The CDR3 nucleotides are TGTGCCAGCAGCGTAGGAGGGGCTAGCGGGTGGGAGCAGTTCTTC.

The genes are TRBV7-3 and TRBJ2-2; D is uncertain. Germline values: CDR1 SGHTA, CDR2 FQGTGA. V lost 1 base to trimming and J lost 1 base, with 4 bases between them. This CDR3 comprises 14 residues. The CDR3 loop reads CASSLRENTGELFF. The CDR3 DNA sequence: TGTGCCAGCAGCTTAAGAGAGAACACCGGGGAGCTGTTTTTT.

The rearrangement joins TRBV19 to TRBJ2-5, with D possibly TRBD2 on 5 matching bases. The CDR3 length is 15 residues. V dropped 1 base and J dropped 6 bases, with 15 bases sitting between them. The V gene's germline CDR1 is LNHDA and CDR2 SQIVND (reference sequence). This CDR3 is CASSIGGSGLKTQYF. CDR3 coding DNA: TGTGCCAGTAGTATAGGAGGGAGTGGTTTAAAGACCCAGTACTTC.

The chain combines TRBV11-2 with TRBJ2-5; perhaps TRBD1 as D (6 bases). The V gene's germline CDR1 is SGHAT and CDR2 FQNNGV. The V end lost 5 bases, the J end lost 4 bases, and 20 bases lay between the germline ends. CDR3 size: 16 residues. The CDR3 coding sequence is TGTGCCAGCAGCCCCCCCCTCCAGGGGACGGGAGAGACCCAGTACTTC. It yields the protein CASSPPLQGTGETQYF.

The chain has TRBV10-1 and TRBJ2-3; D is undetermined. The germline V gene has CDR1 WNHNN and CDR2 SYGVQD (reference sequence). The CDR3 spans 14 residues. Trimming stripped 0 bases from V and 4 bases from J, with 8 bases between. CDR3 coding DNA: TGCGCCAGCAGTGAGTCGGGCGACCCAGATACGCAGTATTTT. It encodes CASSESGDPDTQYF.

With respect to this clone: At the DNA level, this CDR3 is encoded by other sequences in the same sample as well. The CDR3: CASSTGQNTEAFF. The CDR3 DNA reads as TGTGCCAGTAGTACAGGACAGAACACTGAAGCTTTCTTT. J is TRBJ1-1 and V is TRBV19; weak D call: TRBD1 (5 bases). Germline loops: CDR1 LNHDA, CDR2 SQIVND (reference sequence). This CDR3 comprises 13 residues. With 4 bases removed from V and 1 base from J, the gap between germline ends came to 7 bases.

The chain uses TRBV5-8 and TRBJ1-5; D possibly corresponds to TRBD1 (5 bases). CDR3 length: 16 residues. The germline V gene has CDR1 SGHTS and CDR2 YDEGEE. V was shortened by 5 bases and J by 2 bases, with 17 bases between the two germline ends. The CDR3: CASSHINWGGNQPQHF. The CDR3 nucleotides read TGTGCCAGCAGTCATATTAATTGGGGGGGCAATCAGCCCCAGCATTTT.

The chain has TRBV24-1 and TRBJ1-5; 8 nucleotides align to TRBD1. Germline V gives CDR1 KGHDR, CDR2 SFDVKD. This CDR3 spans 17 amino acids. V lost 4 bases, J lost 4 bases, and 11 bases stayed unmatched. CDR3 amino acids: CATSEAGGRGRNQPQHF. DNA for the CDR3: TGTGCCACCAGTGAAGCTGGCGGCAGGGGGCGGAATCAGCCCCAGCATTTT.

This sequence joins TRBV19 and TRBJ2-6; 11 nucleotides agree with TRBD1. Losses at the gene ends were 2 bases for V and 4 bases for J; bases not matched to a gene: 10. Germline lookup yields CDR1 LNHDA and CDR2 SQIVND (reference sequence). The CDR3 covers 19 residues. The CDR3 sequence: CASSIPGDRGEEGANVLTF. The CDR3 DNA is TGTGCCAGTAGTATACCCGGGGACAGGGGGGAGGAAGGGGCCAACGTCCTGACTTTC.

This chain joins TRBV28 and TRBJ2-1; 10 bases agree with TRBD2. CDR1 and CDR2 from the germline V gene are MDHEN and SYDVKM. V was pared by 2 bases and J by 6 bases, with 7 bases of the junction left unmatched. The CDR3 length is 16 residues. The CDR3 DNA sequence: TGTGCCAGCAGTTTAGATACTAGCGGGGTAGGCAATGAGCAGTTCTTC. Translation: CASSLDTSGVGNEQFF.

V usage is TRBV7-2 and J usage is TRBJ1-1; the D gene is possibly TRBD1 (5 bases). Looked up from germline, CDR1 is SGHTA and CDR2 is FQGNSA. V lost 2 bases to trimming and J lost 2 bases, with 9 bases between them. The CDR3 is 14 amino acids. The CDR3 reads CASSLWDSNTEAFF. The CDR3 bases are TGTGCCAGCAGCTTATGGGACTCTAACACTGAAGCTTTCTTT.

The gene calls are TRBV5-1 and TRBJ2-7; maybe TRBD2 (5 bases). From germline, CDR1 is SGHRS and CDR2 YFSETQ. Between the trimmed V and J ends, which lost 0 bases and 3 bases, there was a span of 7 bases. The CDR3 covers 13 residues. CDR3: CASSLDGDYEQYF. CDR3 in DNA: TGCGCCAGCAGCTTGGACGGGGACTACGAGCAGTACTTC.

This clone was seen once. This chain connects TRBV7-9 to TRBJ1-5; weak D call: TRBD1 (6 bases). Germline CDR1 and CDR2: SEHNR and FQNEAQ (reference sequence). Trimming left V 5 bases short and J 6 bases short, with 17 bases between. The CDR3 runs 15 residues. The chain's CDR3 is CASSPSGTIGQPQHF. The CDR3 coding sequence is TGTGCCAGCAGCCCCTCCGGGACAATTGGTCAGCCCCAGCATTTT. The full variable domain, with the rest looked up from reference TRBV7-9 and TRBJ1-5, is DTGVSQNPRHKITKRGQNVTFRCDPISEHNRLYWYRQTLGQGPEFLTYFQNEAQLEKSRLLSDRFSAERPKGSFSTLEIQRTEQGDSAMYLCASSPSGTIGQPQHFGDGTRLSIL.